Presented here are 21 T cell receptor beta chains from one specimen sequenced in a study of blood T cells in healthy people across ages. A second PCR, run for roughly 7 to 11 cycles, used a sample-barcoded 5' primer plus a J-beta primer mix. Each CDR3 protein is one row after TCRdb ran MiXCR on the 5' RACE reads. The sample consists of around 1,500,000 distinct CDR3 sequences, roughly 30% of them appearing once. Specimen: blood. These TCRs come from a woman younger than 45 in good health.

In this sample, this clonotype turned up a few times. The J gene is TRBJ1-1, the V gene TRBV9; TRBD1 might be the D (5 bases). Per germline, CDR1 SGDLS and CDR2 YYNGEE. V was pared by 5 bases and J by 2 bases, with 19 bases between. There are 16 residues in the CDR3. In DNA, the CDR3 is TGTGCCAGCAGTTCCACCGTCGGGGGAATCAACACTGAAGCTTTCTTT. This codes for CASSSTVGGINTEAFF.

A few counts support this clonotype. This sequence joins TRBV20-1 and TRBJ1-5, with a tentative D call TRBD1 (6 bases). The CDR3 is made up of 14 amino acids. Per the germline V gene, CDR1 is DFQATT and CDR2 is SNEGSKA (reference sequence). Trimming took 4 bases from V and 0 from J, leaving 10 bases between them. The CDR3 nucleotides are TGCAGTGCTAATGAGGACAGTAGCAATCAGCCCCAGCATTTT. Amino acid sequence: CSANEDSSNQPQHF.

This clonotype was seen a single time. At one boundary the junction diverges from the germline segment, which might be a read error. The CDR3 sequence: CAISDPRGDNEQFF. The CDR3 bases are TGTGCCATCAGTGACCCGAGGGGGGACAATGAGCAGTTCTTC. The chain couples TRBV6-4 to TRBJ2-1, with D perhaps being TRBD1 or TRBD2 (6 bases each). The CDR3 spans 14 residues. Germline loops: CDR1 MRHNA, CDR2 SNTAGT.

This clonotype was found a few times. This chain connects TRBV7-9 to TRBJ2-1, with 8 bases lining up with TRBD2. This CDR3 spans 15 amino acids. Losses at the gene ends were 4 bases for V and 8 bases for J; bases not matched to a gene: 10. Per the germline V gene, CDR1 is SEHNR and CDR2 is FQNEAQ (reference sequence). The CDR3 coding sequence is TGTGCCAGCAGCTCGCGCCAGCGGGAGATCGATGAGCAGTTCTTC. Encoded protein: CASSSRQREIDEQFF.

This clonotype has at least ten counts. V is TRBV11-1 and J is TRBJ2-5; no clear D. Germline loops: CDR1 SGHAT, CDR2 FQDESV (reference sequence). V lost 2 bases and J 5 bases, leaving 12 bases between the germline ends. The length of the CDR3 is 14 residues. The CDR3 region has the DNA TGTGCCAGCAGCTTAACAAGCTCTCTGGAGACCCAGTACTTC. As protein: CASSLTSSLETQYF.

This clonotype was counted between two and nine times. The rearrangement uses TRBV28 and TRBJ2-3, with D possibly matching TRBD2 (6 bases). The CDR3 consists of 15 residues. The germline V gene has CDR1 MDHEN and CDR2 SYDVKM. Trimming pared 7 bases from V and 0 bases from J, leaving 14 bases between. CDR3 sequence reads: CASIGGAPSTDTQYF. For the CDR3, the DNA is TGTGCCAGCATCGGCGGGGCTCCAAGCACAGATACGCAGTATTTT. The variable domain in full, with the rest retrieved from reference TRBV28 and TRBJ2-3, is DVKVTQSSRYLVKRTGEKVFLECVQDMDHENMFWYRQDPGLGLRLIYFSYDVKMKEKGDIPEGYSVSREKKERFSLILESASTNQTSMYLCASIGGAPSTDTQYFGPGTRLTVL.

This clonotype was found many times. The chain uses TRBV20-1 and TRBJ2-7, with TRBD1 matching 10 bases. This CDR3 has 15 residues. The germline V gene has CDR1 DFQATT and CDR2 SNEGSKA (reference sequence). V shed 0 bases, J shed 5 bases, and the junction held 7 bases outside the gene matches. The CDR3 region has the DNA TGCAGTGCTAGAGATCCAAGGACAGGGGGTAACGAGCAGTACTTC. The encoded protein is CSARDPRTGGNEQYF.

There are a few counts of this clonotype. The V call is TRBV12-3 or TRBV12-4, the J call TRBJ1-1; a possible D gene is TRBD1 (6 bases). This CDR3 comprises 13 residues. Trimming left V 5 bases short and J 5 bases short, with 12 bases between. The CDR3 nucleotides are TGTGCCAGCAGTGTCCAGGGGAGGACTGAAGCTTTCTTT. Translated: CASSVQGRTEAFF.

This clonotype was counted many times. The chain joins TRBV5-1 to TRBJ2-3, with 9 positions matching TRBD1. The CDR3 totals 17 residues. The germline V gene encodes CDR1 SGHRS and CDR2 YFSETQ. The trim removed 0 bases at V and 4 bases at J, leaving 9 bases unmatched. This CDR3 reads CASSLAGQGFGADTQYF. DNA of the CDR3: TGCGCCAGCAGCTTGGCAGGACAGGGGTTTGGCGCAGATACGCAGTATTTT.

This clonotype was seen repeatedly, ten times or more. The gene calls are TRBV5-1 and TRBJ1-2; D gene ambiguous. CDR3 size: 14 residues. Trimming cost V 1 base and J 1 base, with 8 bases left between them. Germline CDR1 and CDR2: SGHRS and YFSETQ. The CDR3 region has the DNA TGCGCCAGCAGCTTGTATACTGATAACTATGGCTACACCTTC. The encoded protein is CASSLYTDNYGYTF.

This clonotype has more than one count but fewer than ten. CDR3 DNA: TGCGCCAGTACCGGGACGGGCGTTTTGGGCTACACCTTC. Its protein product is CASTGTGVLGYTF. The chain uses TRBV5-1 and TRBJ1-2, with D perhaps matching TRBD1 (5 bases). This CDR3 spans 13 amino acids. V gave up 8 bases and J gave up 8 bases, with 19 bases separating them. Per germline, CDR1 SGHRS and CDR2 YFSETQ.

This clonotype was seen only a few times. The chain recombines TRBV7-9 with TRBJ2-3; no firm D call. The CDR3 contains 16 residues. V lost 4 bases, J lost 3 bases, and 17 bases lay in between. Germline loops: CDR1 SEHNR, CDR2 FQNEAQ (reference sequence). The CDR3 is CASSSAWSSLTDTQYF. In DNA form, the CDR3 reads TGTGCCAGCAGCTCGGCATGGTCTAGTTTGACAGATACGCAGTATTTT.

The rearrangement links TRBV7-2 to TRBJ2-3, with 10 bases that match TRBD2. Trimming took 0 bases from V and 4 from J; bases not matched to a gene: 13. The CDR3 spans 19 residues. Per germline, CDR1 SGHTA and CDR2 FQGNSA. As DNA, the CDR3 is TGTGCCAGCAGCTTAGCGAATTTAGCGGGAGGTCGGATCGCAGATACGCAGTATTTT. This sequence encodes CASSLANLAGGRIADTQYF.

The chain combines TRBV7-9 with TRBJ1-1, with D tentatively TRBD1 (6 bases). The CDR3 runs 13 residues. The germline CDR1 and CDR2 sequences are SEHNR and FQNEAQ (reference sequence). Deletions cut 5 bases from V and 4 bases from J, with 11 bases between. CDR3 in amino acids: CASSVQGATEAFF. The CDR3 nucleotides read TGTGCCAGCAGCGTACAGGGAGCCACTGAAGCTTTCTTT.

This clonotype was observed a few times. One end of the junction does not line up with germline, which may come from a read error. V and J are TRBV29-1 and TRBJ2-5; tentatively, D is TRBD1 (7 bases). This CDR3 is 12 amino acids long. Germline V CDR1 and CDR2: SQVTM, ANQGSEA. The CDR3 DNA follows: TGCAGTGGGGGGACAGATCAAGAGCCCCAGTACTTC. This codes for CSGGTDQEPQYF. Full variable domain (rest looked up from reference TRBV29-1 and TRBJ2-5): SAVISQKPSRDICQRGTSLTIQCQVDSQVTMMFWYRQQPGQSLTLIATANQGSEATYESGFVIDKFPISRPNLTFSTLTVSNMSPEDSSIYLCSGGTDQEPQYFGPGTRLLVL.

The table lists this clonotype with a few counts. The gene calls are TRBV12-3 or TRBV12-4 and TRBJ2-5, with D perhaps given as TRBD1 or TRBD2 (5 bases each). V shed 7 bases and J shed 5 bases, with 17 bases lying between them. CDR3 length: 14 amino acids. Here the CDR3 reads CASTRAQERETQYF. CDR3 nucleotides: TGTGCCAGCACCAGGGCCCAGGAGCGGGAGACCCAGTACTTC.

V and J are TRBV7-9 and TRBJ1-5, with D perhaps matching TRBD1 (5 bases). The V and J ends lost 5 bases and 4 bases respectively, with 12 bases between them. The CDR3 length is 14 residues. Per the germline V gene, CDR1 is SEHNR and CDR2 is FQNEAQ (reference sequence). The CDR3 here is CASSPQARNQPQHF. The CDR3 bases are TGTGCCAGCAGCCCACAGGCACGTAATCAGCCCCAGCATTTT.

The chain carries TRBV6-1 and TRBJ1-1; the D is unclear. V gave up 3 bases and J gave up 8 bases, with 10 bases separating them. The length of the CDR3 is 12 residues. Germline V gene data show CDR1 as MNHNS and CDR2 as SASEGT. Written as DNA, the CDR3 is TGTGCCAGCAGTGATCGACTGACGGAAGCTTTCTTT. Residues: CASSDRLTEAFF.

This clonotype showed up many times. This sequence joins TRBV6-6 and TRBJ2-1, with D tentatively TRBD1 or TRBD2 (5 bases each). This CDR3 is 15 amino acids long. V was trimmed by 6 bases and J by 4 bases, leaving 16 bases between them. The germline V gene encodes CDR1 MNHNY and CDR2 SVGAGI (reference sequence). The CDR3 DNA is TGTGCCAGCAGGCCGACCGGGACGGTATACAATGAGCAGTTCTTC. This encodes CASRPTGTVYNEQFF.

A single count supports this clonotype. The CDR3 DNA follows: TGTGCCACCAGCCGACACGGGGGGACAAACACCGGGGAGCTGTTTTTT. It yields the protein CATSRHGGTNTGELFF. The rearrangement joins TRBV15 to TRBJ2-2; perhaps TRBD2 as D (7 bases). Germline CDR1 and CDR2: LNHNV and YYDKDF (reference sequence). V lost 5 bases, J lost 2 bases, and 15 bases lay in between. The CDR3 is 16 residues long. Together with reference TRBV15 and TRBJ2-2, the CDR3 gives the full variable domain: DAMVIQNPRYQVTQFGKPVTLSCSQTLNHNVMYWYQQKSSQAPKLLFHYYDKDFNNEADTPDNFQSRRPNTSFCFLDIRSPGLGDTAMYLCATSRHGGTNTGELFFGEGSRLTVL.

This clonotype was observed a few times. The J gene is TRBJ1-2, the V gene TRBV10-3, with D uncertain. This CDR3 spans 11 amino acids. CDR1 and CDR2 (germline): ENHRY, SYGVKD. V gave up 10 bases and J gave up 6 bases, with 12 bases separating them. CDR3 nucleotides: TGTGCCACCGGCGATCGGGATGGCTACACCTTC. This gives the protein CATGDRDGYTF.